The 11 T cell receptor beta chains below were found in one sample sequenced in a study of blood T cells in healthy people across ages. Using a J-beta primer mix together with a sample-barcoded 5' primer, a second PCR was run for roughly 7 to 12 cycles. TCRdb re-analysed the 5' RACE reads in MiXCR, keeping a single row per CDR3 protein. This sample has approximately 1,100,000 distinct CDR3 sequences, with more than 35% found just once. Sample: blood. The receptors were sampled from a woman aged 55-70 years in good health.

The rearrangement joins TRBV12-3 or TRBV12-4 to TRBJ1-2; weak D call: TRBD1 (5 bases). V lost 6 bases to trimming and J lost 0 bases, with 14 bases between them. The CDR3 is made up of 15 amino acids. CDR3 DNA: TGTGCCAGCAGGCCAATAGGGGTACCTAACTATGGCTACACCTTC. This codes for CASRPIGVPNYGYTF.

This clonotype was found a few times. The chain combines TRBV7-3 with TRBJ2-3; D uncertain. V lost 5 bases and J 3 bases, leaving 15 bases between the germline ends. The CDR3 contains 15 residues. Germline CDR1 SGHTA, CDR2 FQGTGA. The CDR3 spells CASSPNLGKTDTQYF. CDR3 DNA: TGTGCCAGCAGCCCAAACCTGGGGAAAACAGATACGCAGTATTTT.

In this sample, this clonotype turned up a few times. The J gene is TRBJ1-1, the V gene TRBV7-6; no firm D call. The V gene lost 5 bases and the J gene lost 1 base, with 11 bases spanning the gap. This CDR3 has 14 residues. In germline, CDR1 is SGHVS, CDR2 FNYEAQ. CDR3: CASSPWTENTEAFF. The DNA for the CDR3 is TGTGCCAGCAGCCCCTGGACCGAGAACACTGAAGCTTTCTTT.

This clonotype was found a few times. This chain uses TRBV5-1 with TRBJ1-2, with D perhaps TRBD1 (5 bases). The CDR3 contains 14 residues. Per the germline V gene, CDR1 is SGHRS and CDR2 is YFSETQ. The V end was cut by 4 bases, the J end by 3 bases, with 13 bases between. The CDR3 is CASSAGPGDYGYTF. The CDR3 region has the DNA TGCGCCAGCAGCGCTGGGCCGGGGGACTATGGCTACACCTTC.

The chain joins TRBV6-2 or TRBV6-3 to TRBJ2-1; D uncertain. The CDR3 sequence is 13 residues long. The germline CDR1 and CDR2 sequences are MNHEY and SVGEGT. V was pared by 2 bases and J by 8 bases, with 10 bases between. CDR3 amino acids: CASSYGPRDEQFF. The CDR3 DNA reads TGTGCCAGCAGTTACGGGCCTAGAGATGAGCAGTTCTTC.

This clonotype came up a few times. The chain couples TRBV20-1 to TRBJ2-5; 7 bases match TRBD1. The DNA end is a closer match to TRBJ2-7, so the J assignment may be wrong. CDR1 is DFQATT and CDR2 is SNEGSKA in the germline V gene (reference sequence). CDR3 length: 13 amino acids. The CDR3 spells CSARAPDRDEQYF. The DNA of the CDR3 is TGCAGTGCTAGAGCTCCCGACAGGGACGAGCAGTACTTC.

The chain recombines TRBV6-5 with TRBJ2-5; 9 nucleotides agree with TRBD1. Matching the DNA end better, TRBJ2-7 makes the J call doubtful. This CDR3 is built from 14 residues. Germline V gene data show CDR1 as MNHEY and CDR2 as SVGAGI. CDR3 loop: CASRRGTGSSEQYF. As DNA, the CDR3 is TGTGCCAGCAGGCGCGGGACAGGGTCGAGCGAGCAGTACTTC.

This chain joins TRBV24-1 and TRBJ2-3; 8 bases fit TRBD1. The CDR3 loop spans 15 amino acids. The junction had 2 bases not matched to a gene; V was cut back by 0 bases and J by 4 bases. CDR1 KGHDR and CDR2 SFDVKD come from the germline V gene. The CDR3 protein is CATSDLRQGSDTQYF. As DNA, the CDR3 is TGTGCCACCAGTGATTTGCGACAGGGGTCAGATACGCAGTATTTT.

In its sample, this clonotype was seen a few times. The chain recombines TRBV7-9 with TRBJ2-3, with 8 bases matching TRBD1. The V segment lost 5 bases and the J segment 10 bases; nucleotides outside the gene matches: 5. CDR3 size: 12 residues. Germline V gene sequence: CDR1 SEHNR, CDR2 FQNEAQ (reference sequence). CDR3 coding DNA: TGTGCCAGCAGCGTGACAGGGGAGGCGCAGTATTTT. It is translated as CASSVTGEAQYF.

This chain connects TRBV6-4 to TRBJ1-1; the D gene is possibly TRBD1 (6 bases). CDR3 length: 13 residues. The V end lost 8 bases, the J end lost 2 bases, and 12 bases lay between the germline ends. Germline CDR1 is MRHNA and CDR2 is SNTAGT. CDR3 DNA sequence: TGTGCCAGCGGCCGGGACACTAACACTGAAGCTTTCTTT. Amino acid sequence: CASGRDTNTEAFF.

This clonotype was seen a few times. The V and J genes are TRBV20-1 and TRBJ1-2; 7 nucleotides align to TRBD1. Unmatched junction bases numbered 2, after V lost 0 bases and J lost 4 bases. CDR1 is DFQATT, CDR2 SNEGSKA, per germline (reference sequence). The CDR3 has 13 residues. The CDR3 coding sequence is TGCAGTGCTAGAGAAGGGGGCGGCTATGGCTACACCTTC. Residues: CSAREGGGYGYTF.